The rows below give T cell receptor beta chains drawn from one sample of a study of response to subunit inactivated influenza vaccine. TCRdb re-analysed the RT-PCR reads in MiXCR, keeping a single row per CDR3 protein. The table shows 550,000 to 600,000 distinct CDR3 sequences, with approximately 10% occurring only once. This sample comprised PBMCs from blood, obtained on the day of vaccination. These receptors were obtained from a man aged 45-60 years who received an inactivated influenza vaccine. Both conserved end residues are part of each CDR3. A D gene is named only where the DNA matches it firmly. Expanded clones get a size class; other rows say once, few or many, or leave the size out.

>NA|TRBV4-2|NA|TRBJ2-3
TGTGCCAGCAGACAAGTGGTAGGCAGGGGATTCACAGATACGCAGTATTTT
CASRQVVGRGFTDTQYF
>TRBD2|TRBV6-1|few|TRBJ2-1
TGTGCCAGCAGAACACTAGCGGATTTGGATGAGCAGTTCTTC
CASRTLADLDEQFF
>NA|TRBV28|many|TRBJ2-7
TGTGCCAGCAGCCCAGGGTACTGGAGCGAGCAGTACTTC
CASSPGYWSEQYF
>TRBD1|TRBV12-3/TRBV12-4|many|TRBJ2-7
TGTGCCAGCAGCCCCGAGGGACAGGGGATCTCCTACGAGCAGTACTTC
CASSPEGQGISYEQYF
>NA|TRBV10-3|NA|TRBJ2-5
TGTGCCATCAGTGCTGGGGACGAGACCCAGTACTTC
CAISAGDETQYF
>TRBD2|TRBV7-3|NA|TRBJ2-1
TGTGCCAGCAGCTTAAGCACTAGCGGGAGCCACAATGAGCAGTTCTTC
CASSLSTSGSHNEQFF
>NA|TRBV18|NA|TRBJ2-1
TGTGCCAGCTCACCACTGTGGGACCAACCCCACAATGAGCAGTTCTTC
CASSPLWDQPHNEQFF
>NA|TRBV5-1|few|TRBJ2-5
TGCGCCAGCAGCTTGGCTATCGGAGGGGGGGAAGAGACCCAGTACTTC
CASSLAIGGGEETQYF
>TRBD1|TRBV28|NA|TRBJ2-7
TGTGCCAGCAGTTCTCAGGGACAGGGGAAATACGAGCAGTACTTC
CASSSQGQGKYEQYF
>NA|TRBV11-1|NA|TRBJ2-3
TGTGCCAGCAGCTTATTCTCCCGGTCGGAGGGAGTGTCAGATACGCAGTATTTT
CASSLFSRSEGVSDTQYF
>NA|TRBV7-9|NA|TRBJ2-7
TGTGCCAGCAGCTCCCAGGTTGGTGGCGAGCAGTACTTC
CASSSQVGGEQYF
>TRBD2|TRBV28|NA|TRBJ2-7
TGTGCCAGCAGGAGACTAGCGACAAACTACGAGCAGTACTTC
CASRRLATNYEQYF
>NA|TRBV24-1|many|TRBJ2-3
TGTGCCACCAGCGATTCGCGGAGGGATGGGGCAGATACGCAGTATTTT
CATSDSRRDGADTQYF
>TRBD1|TRBV6-1|NA|TRBJ2-5
TGTGCCAGCAGCCTTTGGACAGGGGTGTGGGAGACCCAGTACTTC
CASSLWTGVWETQYF
>NA|TRBV7-2|NA|TRBJ2-7
TGTGCCAGCAGCTTAATTCTTGGCCCCTACGAGCAGTACTTC
CASSLILGPYEQYF
>TRBD1|TRBV29-1|NA|TRBJ1-4
TGCAGCGCCAAAGCCGGGACAGCTGAAAAACTGTTTTTT
CSAKAGTAEKLFF
>TRBD2|TRBV6-2/TRBV6-3|once|TRBJ2-7
TGTGCCAGCACCATGGGACTAGCGTACTCCTACGAGCAGTACTTC
CASTMGLAYSYEQYF
>TRBD1|TRBV6-1|few|TRBJ2-5
TGTGCCAGCAGCTCGACAGGGGGCCGTGGAGAGACCCAGTACTTC
CASSSTGGRGETQYF
>NA|TRBV5-5|NA|TRBJ2-3
TGTGCCAGCAGCTTGGAGGCGGGGATAGATACGCAGTATTTT
CASSLEAGIDTQYF
>NA|TRBV5-1|many|TRBJ2-1
TGCGCCAGCAGCGCGGGATACAATGAGCAGTTCTTC
CASSAGYNEQFF
>NA|TRBV3-1|once|TRBJ2-7
TGTGCCAGCAGCGCTTACAGGAACCCACCCTACGAGCAGTACTTC
CASSAYRNPPYEQYF
>NA|TRBV5-1|NA|TRBJ2-2
TGCGCCAGCAGCTTGGCAGCTAGTGTTGGTACCGGGGAGCTGTTTTTT
CASSLAASVGTGELFF
>TRBD1|TRBV7-2|few|TRBJ1-2
TGTGCCAGCAGCCAAGGGACAGCTCCGTATGGCTACACCTTC
CASSQGTAPYGYTF
>NA|TRBV27|many|TRBJ2-4
TGTGCCAGCAGTTTGGGGGGAGAAGCCAAAAACATTCAGTACTTC
CASSLGGEAKNIQYF
>TRBD1|TRBV20-1|NA|TRBJ1-5
TGCAGTGCTAGTCAGGGGGCGGGGTATAGCAATCAGCCCCAGCATTTT
CSASQGAGYSNQPQHF
>NA|TRBV7-9|few|TRBJ2-7
TGTGCCAGCAGCTTATTCACAAGCGAGCAGTACTTC
CASSLFTSEQYF
>NA|TRBV7-6|few|TRBJ2-5
TGTGCCAGCAGCTTAGAGGGATTTTTAGTTCAGAGCCAAGAGACCCAGTACTTC
CASSLEGFLVQSQETQYF
>NA|TRBV20-1|few|TRBJ2-3
TGCAGTGCTATCCAGGTTAATACGCAGTATTTT
CSAIQVNTQYF
>TRBD2|TRBV11-3|few|TRBJ2-3
TGTGCCAGCAGCTTTGGGACTAGCGGGAGCGGGGGAGATACGCAGTATTTT
CASSFGTSGSGGDTQYF
>TRBD2|TRBV20-1|few|TRBJ2-1
TGCAGTGCTCGTGGGACTAGTCTAAAGCGGGATGAGCAGTTCTTC
CSARGTSLKRDEQFF